The entry below describes one T cell receptor beta chain. V was pared by 3 bases and J by 6 bases, with 12 bases of the junction left unmatched. Germline V CDR1 and CDR2: SGHRS, YFSETQ. This CDR3 is built from 17 residues. The data are from a study of blood T cell repertoires in COVID-19. TCRdb keeps only in-frame clones here, not all; method: immunoSEQ multiplex PCR. The sample yields roughly 350,000 clones, more than 75% seen once. This chain uses TRBV5-1 with TRBJ2-2; 9 bases match TRBD2. This TCR derives from a woman in her thirties with COVID-19, enrolled during active disease. Input material: peripheral blood. Here the CDR3 reads CASSWGLAGRGSGELFF. CDR3 nucleotides: TGCGCCAGCAGCTGGGGCCTAGCGGGACGAGGGTCCGGGGAGCTGTTTTTT.